Each of the 19 T cell receptor beta chains below was sequenced from the same sample in a study of STAT5B mutations in CD4+ large granular lymphocyte leukemia. Method: immunoSEQ multiplex PCR; TCRdb's copy keeps in-frame clones and lacks some. The profile shows tens of thousands of clones, about 81% of them singletons. Sequencing input: CD4+ T cells from blood buffy coats. These receptors were taken from a human donor in good health.

The chain links TRBV5-4 to TRBJ2-3; D may correspond to TRBD1 or TRBD2 (5 bases each). CDR1 and CDR2 (germline): SGHNT, YYREEE (reference sequence). V was shortened by 3 bases and J by 2 bases, with 16 bases between the two germline ends. This CDR3 is 16 amino acids long. The CDR3, as DNA: TGTGCCAGCAGCTGGGGTAGCGACAGATTCACAGATACGCAGTATTTT. Protein sequence: CASSWGSDRFTDTQYF.

The chain combines TRBV11-2 with TRBJ2-1, with no clear D. Germline-derived CDR1 and CDR2 are SGHAT and FQNNGV. V was cut by 5 bases and J by 5 bases, with 10 bases left in between. The CDR3 extends over 13 amino acids. For the CDR3, the DNA is TGTGCCAGCAGCCACCCGGTTGACAATGAGCAGTTCTTC. Translation gives CASSHPVDNEQFF.

The V and J genes are TRBV4-1 and TRBJ1-2; no firm D call. CDR1 MGHRA and CDR2 YSYEKL come from the germline V gene. The CDR3 extends over 17 amino acids. V lost 1 base and J 1 base, leaving 16 bases between the germline ends. The CDR3 nucleotides read TGCGCCAGCAGCCAAGTGTCGGCAGGAGGTTTTAACTATGGCTACACCTTC. Translation gives CASSQVSAGGFNYGYTF.

The chain employs TRBV7-2 and TRBJ2-5, with D perhaps matching TRBD2 (5 bases). Germline V gene lookup returns CDR1 SGHTA and CDR2 FQGNSA. V shed 5 bases and J shed 3 bases, with 10 bases lying between them. The CDR3 sequence is 13 residues long. CDR3 bases: TGTGCCAGCAGCCGGTCGGAGGAAGAGACCCAGTACTTC. Amino acids: CASSRSEEETQYF.

The J gene is TRBJ2-3, the V gene TRBV5-1, with 7 bases aligning to TRBD1. The CDR3 runs 13 residues. Germline values: CDR1 SGHRS, CDR2 YFSETQ. With 3 bases clipped from V and 4 bases from J, the junction kept 2 bases outside the gene matches. CDR3: CASSSQGSDTQYF. CDR3 in DNA: TGCGCCAGCAGCTCACAGGGGTCAGATACGCAGTATTTT.

V usage is TRBV18 and J usage is TRBJ1-1, with 10 nucleotides matching TRBD1. The CDR3 length is 14 residues. The V gene end was trimmed by 5 bases and the J gene end by 5 bases; junction bases not matched to a gene: 5. In germline, CDR1 is KGHSH, CDR2 LQKENI. The DNA for the CDR3 is TGTGCCAGCTCAGCAGGACAGGGGGAAACTGAAGCTTTCTTT. Translating it yields CASSAGQGETEAFF.

V usage is TRBV7-7 and J usage is TRBJ1-1, with D perhaps TRBD1 (6 bases). The CDR3 totals 13 residues. Germline CDR1 SSHAT, CDR2 FNYEAQ (reference sequence). V dropped 4 bases and J dropped 8 bases, with 14 bases sitting between them. The CDR3 region has the DNA TGTGCCAGCAGCTCGTCGACAGGAACCGAAGCTTTCTTT. This translates into CASSSSTGTEAFF. Drawing the rest from reference TRBV7-7 and TRBJ1-1, the complete variable domain is GAGVSQSPRYKVTKRGQDVTLRCDPISSHATLYWYQQALGQGPEFLTYFNYEAQPDKSGLPSDRFSAERPEGSISTLTIQRTEQRDSAMYRCASSSSTGTEAFFGQGTRLTVV.

This clone was seen once. The chain recombines TRBV11-2 with TRBJ2-3; tentative D call: TRBD2 (6 bases). V lost 7 bases and J lost 6, with 14 bases in between. Germline-derived CDR1 and CDR2 are SGHAT and FQNNGV. There are 13 residues in the CDR3. The CDR3 protein is CASTQREYDTQYF. The CDR3 DNA sequence: TGTGCCAGCACCCAACGGGAGTACGATACGCAGTATTTT.

The J gene is TRBJ2-1, the V gene TRBV5-1; the match to TRBD1 covers 7 bases. V trimming: 4 bases; J trimming: 1 base; junction bases outside the gene matches: 11. The CDR3 is 17 amino acids. Germline assignment: CDR1 SGHRS and CDR2 YFSETQ. The CDR3 reads CASSPRTGAYSYNEQFF. Written as DNA, the CDR3 is TGCGCCAGCAGCCCCCGGACAGGAGCCTATTCCTACAATGAGCAGTTCTTC.

CDR3 amino acids: CASSYSTGDRSPLHF. The CDR3, as DNA: TGTGCCAGCAGTTACTCGACAGGGGACCGCTCACCCCTCCACTTT. This chain uses TRBV6-5 with TRBJ1-6, with 8 bases identical to TRBD1. V lost 0 bases, J lost 10 bases, and 5 bases stayed unmatched. The length of the CDR3 is 15 residues. CDR1 is MNHEY, CDR2 SVGAGI, per germline.

The chain carries TRBV11-2 and TRBJ2-4, with 11 bases aligning to TRBD2. This CDR3 contains 19 residues. CDR1 is SGHAT, CDR2 FQNNGV, per germline. Unmatched junction bases numbered 10, after V lost 0 bases and J lost 3 bases. CDR3 in DNA: TGTGCCAGCAGCTTAGATTCCCCTAGGCTAGCGGGAGGCAAAAACATTCAGTACTTC. It is translated as CASSLDSPRLAGGKNIQYF.

The chain couples TRBV5-4 to TRBJ1-1; D not certain. The germline V and J ends were trimmed by 1 base and 0 bases, with 7 bases remaining between them. Germline V gene data show CDR1 as SGHNT and CDR2 as YYREEE (reference sequence). The CDR3 spans 14 residues. This chain's CDR3 is CASSLNLMNTEAFF. The CDR3 DNA follows: TGTGCCAGCAGCTTGAACCTAATGAACACTGAAGCTTTCTTT.

This rearrangement joins TRBV2 to TRBJ2-5; possible D gene TRBD2, 5 bases. Germline V gene data show CDR1 as SNHLY and CDR2 as FYNNEI. The germline V and J ends were trimmed by 6 bases and 1 base, with 12 bases remaining between them. The CDR3 is 14 amino acids. The CDR3 region is CASSRGGRQETQYF. DNA of the CDR3: TGTGCCAGCAGCCGGGGTGGGCGCCAAGAGACCCAGTACTTC.

The rearrangement links TRBV9 to TRBJ1-6, with 9 bases that match TRBD1. The V gene end was trimmed by 3 bases and the J gene end by 6 bases; junction bases not matched to a gene: 4. The CDR3 length is 15 residues. Germline CDR1 is SGDLS and CDR2 is YYNGEE. The CDR3 DNA reads as TGTGCCAGCAGCGGCCCGGGACAGGGTAATTCACCCCTCCACTTT. This encodes CASSGPGQGNSPLHF.

The rearrangement links TRBV5-6 to TRBJ2-5; D remains unclear. V was clipped by 4 bases and J by 5 bases, with 6 bases between them. CDR1 is SGHDT and CDR2 is YYEEEE in the germline V gene. CDR3 size: 11 residues. The CDR3 reads CASSNYETQYF. DNA for the CDR3: TGTGCCAGCAGCAACTATGAGACCCAGTACTTC.

J is TRBJ2-3 and V is TRBV6-1, with 7 bases identical to TRBD1. The CDR3 spans 17 residues. Trimming at V came to 0 bases and at J to 4 bases, leaving 10 bases not matched to a gene. In germline, CDR1 is MNHNS, CDR2 SASEGT. The CDR3 loop reads CASSEALDTQGADTQYF. In nucleotides, the CDR3 is TGTGCCAGCAGTGAAGCGCTGGACACCCAGGGGGCAGATACGCAGTATTTT.

The genes are TRBV30 and TRBJ2-5, with TRBD2 as a possible D gene (5 bases). In germline, CDR1 is GTSNPN, CDR2 SVGIG (reference sequence). The CDR3 runs 14 residues. With 2 bases removed from V and 2 bases from J, the gap between germline ends came to 12 bases. In DNA form, the CDR3 reads TGTGCCTGGAGTACCCGGACTTTGCAAGAGACCCAGTACTTC. This translates into CAWSTRTLQETQYF.

The chain links TRBV2 to TRBJ1-4; D gene uncertain. Looked up from germline, CDR1 is SNHLY and CDR2 is FYNNEI. The CDR3 runs 10 residues. V lost 6 bases and J 12 bases, leaving 8 bases between the germline ends. CDR3 amino acids: CASRLVELFF. In DNA, the CDR3 is TGTGCCAGCAGGCTGGTAGAACTGTTTTTT.

V is TRBV20-1 and J is TRBJ1-1; D gene uncertain. Germline V gives CDR1 DFQATT, CDR2 SNEGSKA (reference sequence). The CDR3 is made up of 10 amino acids. The germline V and J ends were trimmed by 6 bases and 8 bases, with 10 bases remaining between them. CDR3 protein: CSATGPEAFF. The CDR3 nucleotides are TGCAGTGCGACGGGCCCAGAAGCTTTCTTT.